This record looks at one T cell receptor (beta chain) sequence and its context. The CDR3 spans 13 residues. Trimming took off 2 bases at V and 5 bases at J, with 9 bases between the two ends. CDR1 is SGHAT and CDR2 is FQDESV in the germline V gene (reference sequence). Residents of 24 US areas, aged roughly 18 to 89 years, made up the participants. Participants reported their clinical history, and cohort assignment relied on those reports. Recovered status applied to Cohort 3 donors who had two consecutive negative PCRs. It also applied to those with clearance or with symptom resolution. This record comes from a study of blood T cell repertoires in COVID-19. About the research overall: From T cells, B-cell-depleted T cells, or PBMCs came the material, which was cDNA or gDNA.

Some clones are missing from TCRdb's copy, which holds only in-frame ones; the method was immunoSEQ multiplex PCR. The table includes some 340,000 clones, over 80% detected once. Sequences were obtained from PBMCs or T cells enriched from blood (not recorded which). The chain employs TRBV11-1 and TRBJ1-1; D is unresolved. This sequence originates from a woman aged 50 to 60 who had recovered from COVID-19. CDR3 coding DNA: TGTGCCAGCAGCTTAAGACATTGGACTGAAGCTTTCTTT. Its translation is CASSLRHWTEAFF.